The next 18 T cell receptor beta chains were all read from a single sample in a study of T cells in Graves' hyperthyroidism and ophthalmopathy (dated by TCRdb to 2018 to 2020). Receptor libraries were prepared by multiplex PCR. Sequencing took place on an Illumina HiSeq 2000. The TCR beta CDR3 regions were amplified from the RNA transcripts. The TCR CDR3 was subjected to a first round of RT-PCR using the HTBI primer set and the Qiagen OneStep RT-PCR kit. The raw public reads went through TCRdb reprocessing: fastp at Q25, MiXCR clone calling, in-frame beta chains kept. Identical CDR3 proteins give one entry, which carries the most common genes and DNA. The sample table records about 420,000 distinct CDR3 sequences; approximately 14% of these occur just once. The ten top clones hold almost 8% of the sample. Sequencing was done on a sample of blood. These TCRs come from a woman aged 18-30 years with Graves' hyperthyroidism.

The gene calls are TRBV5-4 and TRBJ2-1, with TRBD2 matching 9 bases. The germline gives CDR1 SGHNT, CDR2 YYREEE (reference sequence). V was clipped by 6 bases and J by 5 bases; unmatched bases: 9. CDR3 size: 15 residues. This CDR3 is CASNLQLAGHNEQFF. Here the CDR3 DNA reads TGTGCCAGCAACTTACAACTAGCGGGCCACAATGAGCAGTTCTTC.

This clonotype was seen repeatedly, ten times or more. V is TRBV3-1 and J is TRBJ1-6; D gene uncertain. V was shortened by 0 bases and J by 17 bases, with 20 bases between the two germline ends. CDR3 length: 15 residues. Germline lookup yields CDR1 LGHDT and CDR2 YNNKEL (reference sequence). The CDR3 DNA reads TGTGCCAGCAGCCAAGATTCTACGGCCGGGCGCCCGGTCCACTTT. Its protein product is CASSQDSTAGRPVHF.

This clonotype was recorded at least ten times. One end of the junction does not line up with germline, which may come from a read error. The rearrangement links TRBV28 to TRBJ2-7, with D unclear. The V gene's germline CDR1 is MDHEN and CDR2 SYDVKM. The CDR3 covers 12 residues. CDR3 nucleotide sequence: TGTGCCAACAGTGATCTAGTTGGAGAGCAGTACTTC. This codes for CANSDLVGEQYF.

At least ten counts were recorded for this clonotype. The CDR3 region is CASGTFTYEQYF. In DNA, the CDR3 is TGTGCCAGTGGGACTTTTACCTACGAGCAGTACTTC. This rearrangement joins TRBV6-2 or TRBV6-3 to TRBJ2-7, with TRBD2 as a possible D gene (6 bases). Trimming removed 9 bases from V and 2 bases from J, with 11 bases in between. The CDR3 runs 12 residues. The germline CDR1 and CDR2 sequences are MNHEY and SVGEGT.

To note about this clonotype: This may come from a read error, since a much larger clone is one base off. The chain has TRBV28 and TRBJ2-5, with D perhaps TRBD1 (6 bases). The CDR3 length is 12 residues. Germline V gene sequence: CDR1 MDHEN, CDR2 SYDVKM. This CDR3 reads CTSSYREETQYF. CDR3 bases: TGTACCAGCAGTTACAGGGAAGAGACCCAGTACTTC.

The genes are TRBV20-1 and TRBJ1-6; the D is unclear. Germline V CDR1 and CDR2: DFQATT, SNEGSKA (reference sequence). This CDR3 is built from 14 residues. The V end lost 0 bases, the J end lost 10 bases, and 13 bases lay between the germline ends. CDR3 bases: TGCAGTGCTAGAGATAAGGGCCGGCAGTCACCCCTCCACTTT. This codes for CSARDKGRQSPLHF.

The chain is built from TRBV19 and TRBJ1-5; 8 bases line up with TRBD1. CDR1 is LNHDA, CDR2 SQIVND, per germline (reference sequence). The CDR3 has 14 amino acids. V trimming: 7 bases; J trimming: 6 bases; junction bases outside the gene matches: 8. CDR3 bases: TGTGCCAGTACCGTAACAGGGGGGGGTCAGCCCCAGCATTTT. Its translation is CASTVTGGGQPQHF.

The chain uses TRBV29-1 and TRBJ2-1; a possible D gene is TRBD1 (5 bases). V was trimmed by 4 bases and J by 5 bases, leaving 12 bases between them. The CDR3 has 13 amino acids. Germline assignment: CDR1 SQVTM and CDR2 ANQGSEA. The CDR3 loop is CSVAQGAHNEQFF. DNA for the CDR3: TGCAGCGTTGCGCAGGGCGCACACAATGAGCAGTTCTTC.

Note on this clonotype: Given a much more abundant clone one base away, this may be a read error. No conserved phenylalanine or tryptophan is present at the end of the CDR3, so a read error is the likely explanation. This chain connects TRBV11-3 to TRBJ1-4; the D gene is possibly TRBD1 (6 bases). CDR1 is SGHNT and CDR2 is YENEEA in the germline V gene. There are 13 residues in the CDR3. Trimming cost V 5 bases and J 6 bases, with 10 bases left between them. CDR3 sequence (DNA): TGTGCCAGCAGCACCCACAGGGATGAAAAACTGTTTTGT. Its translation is CASSTHRDEKLFC.

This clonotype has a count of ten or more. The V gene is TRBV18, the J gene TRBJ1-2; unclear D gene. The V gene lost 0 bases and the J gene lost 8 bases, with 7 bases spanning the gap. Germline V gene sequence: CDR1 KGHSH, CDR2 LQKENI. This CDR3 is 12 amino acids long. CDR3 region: CASSPPGLGYTF. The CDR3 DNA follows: TGTGCCAGCTCACCACCGGGGTTGGGCTACACCTTC.

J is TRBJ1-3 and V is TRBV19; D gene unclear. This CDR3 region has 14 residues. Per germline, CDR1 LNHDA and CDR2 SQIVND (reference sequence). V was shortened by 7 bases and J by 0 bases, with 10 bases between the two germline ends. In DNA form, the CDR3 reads TGTGCCAGTACCCCGAGTCTCTCTGGAAACACCATATATTTT. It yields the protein CASTPSLSGNTIYF.

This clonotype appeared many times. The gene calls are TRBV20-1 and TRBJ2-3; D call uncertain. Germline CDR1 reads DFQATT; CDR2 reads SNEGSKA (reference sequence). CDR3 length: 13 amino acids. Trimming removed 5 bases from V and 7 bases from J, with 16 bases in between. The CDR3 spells CSAVPDSRNTQYF. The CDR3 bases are TGCAGTGCTGTTCCCGATAGCAGGAATACGCAGTATTTT.

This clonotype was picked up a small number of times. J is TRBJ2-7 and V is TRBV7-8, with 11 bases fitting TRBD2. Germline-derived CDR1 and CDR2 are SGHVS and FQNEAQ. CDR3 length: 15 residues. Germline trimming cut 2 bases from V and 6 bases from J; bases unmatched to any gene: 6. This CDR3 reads CASSLLAGGSGEQYF. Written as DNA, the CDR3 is TGTGCCAGCAGCTTACTAGCGGGAGGTTCGGGCGAGCAGTACTTC.

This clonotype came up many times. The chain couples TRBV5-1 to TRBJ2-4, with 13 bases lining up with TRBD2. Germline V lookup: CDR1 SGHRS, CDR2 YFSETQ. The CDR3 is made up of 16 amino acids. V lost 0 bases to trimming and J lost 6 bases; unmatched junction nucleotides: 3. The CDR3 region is CASSLGLAGGRNIQYF. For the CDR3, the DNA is TGCGCCAGCAGCTTGGGACTAGCGGGGGGTCGAAACATTCAGTACTTC.

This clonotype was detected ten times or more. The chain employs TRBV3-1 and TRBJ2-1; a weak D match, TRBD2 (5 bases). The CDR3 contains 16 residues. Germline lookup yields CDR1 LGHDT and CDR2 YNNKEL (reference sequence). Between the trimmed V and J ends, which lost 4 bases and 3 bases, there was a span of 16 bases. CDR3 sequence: CASSPTTGGSYNEQFF. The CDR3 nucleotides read TGTGCCAGCAGCCCGACGACTGGTGGGAGCTACAATGAGCAGTTCTTC.

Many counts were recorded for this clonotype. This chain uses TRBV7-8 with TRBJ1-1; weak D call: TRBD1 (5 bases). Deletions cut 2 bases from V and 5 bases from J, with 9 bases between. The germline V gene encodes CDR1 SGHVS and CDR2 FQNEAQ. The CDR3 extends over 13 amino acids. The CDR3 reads CASSLSWGTEAFF. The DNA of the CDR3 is TGTGCCAGCAGCTTAAGCTGGGGGACTGAAGCTTTCTTT.

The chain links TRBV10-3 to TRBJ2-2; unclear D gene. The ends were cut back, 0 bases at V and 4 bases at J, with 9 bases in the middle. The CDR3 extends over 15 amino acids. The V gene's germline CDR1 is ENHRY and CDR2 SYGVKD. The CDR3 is CAISESKATTGELFF. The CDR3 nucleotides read TGTGCCATCAGTGAGTCGAAAGCGACCACCGGGGAGCTGTTTTTT.

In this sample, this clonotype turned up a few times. CDR3 coding DNA: TGTGCCAGCAGTGAGCAGGGGGCGGGTCAGCCCCAGCATTTT. Translation gives CASSEQGAGQPQHF. This chain connects TRBV2 to TRBJ1-5, with 8 bases identical to TRBD1. The length of the CDR3 is 14 residues. J lost 6 bases, V lost 3 bases, and 4 bases had no gene match. Germline values: CDR1 SNHLY, CDR2 FYNNEI.